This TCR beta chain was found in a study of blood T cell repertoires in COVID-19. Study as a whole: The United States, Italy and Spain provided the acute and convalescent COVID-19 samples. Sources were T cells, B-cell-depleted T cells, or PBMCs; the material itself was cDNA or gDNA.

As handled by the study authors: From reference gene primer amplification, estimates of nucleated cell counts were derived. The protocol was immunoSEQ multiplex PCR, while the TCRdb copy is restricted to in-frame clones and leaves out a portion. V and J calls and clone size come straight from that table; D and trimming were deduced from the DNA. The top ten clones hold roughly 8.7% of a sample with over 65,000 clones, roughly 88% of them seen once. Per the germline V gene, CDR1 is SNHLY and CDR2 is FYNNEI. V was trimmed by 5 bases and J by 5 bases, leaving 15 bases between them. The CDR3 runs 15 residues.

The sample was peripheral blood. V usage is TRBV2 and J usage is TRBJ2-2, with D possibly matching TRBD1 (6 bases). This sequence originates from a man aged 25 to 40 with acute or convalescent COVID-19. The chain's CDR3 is CASSSQTGRTGELFF. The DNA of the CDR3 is TGTGCCAGCAGTTCACAAACAGGGCGTACCGGGGAGCTGTTTTTT.